This entry describes one T cell receptor (beta chain). The read stops 3 residues short of the end of the CDR3; the missing end is completed from the germline J gene. The data originate from a study of T cells in women clearing cervical HPV infection. Study in general: Only a few women had HLA typing results available.

Libraries were prepared by immunoSEQ multiplex PCR; TCRdb keeps only in-frame clonotypes and omits some of them. Its table records tens of thousands of clones. Germline CDR1 DFQATT, CDR2 SNEGSKA (reference sequence). The CDR3 has 20 residues. The V segment lost 3 bases and the J segment 4 bases; nucleotides outside the gene matches: 20. The chain has TRBV20-1 and TRBJ2-5; 13 bases are shared with TRBD2. This receptor was taken from a woman aged 18 to 69 with a cervical HPV16 infection that either progressed to CIN3+ or cleared (not recorded which). Sequencing was done on a sample of blood buffy coat. The sequenced part of the CDR3 DNA is TGCAGTGCTAGGATCGTCCAGATAGGACTAGCGGGAGCTATAGGAGAGACC. The encoded protein is CSARIVQIGLAGAIGET. The entire CDR3 reads CSARIVQIGLAGAIGETQYF.